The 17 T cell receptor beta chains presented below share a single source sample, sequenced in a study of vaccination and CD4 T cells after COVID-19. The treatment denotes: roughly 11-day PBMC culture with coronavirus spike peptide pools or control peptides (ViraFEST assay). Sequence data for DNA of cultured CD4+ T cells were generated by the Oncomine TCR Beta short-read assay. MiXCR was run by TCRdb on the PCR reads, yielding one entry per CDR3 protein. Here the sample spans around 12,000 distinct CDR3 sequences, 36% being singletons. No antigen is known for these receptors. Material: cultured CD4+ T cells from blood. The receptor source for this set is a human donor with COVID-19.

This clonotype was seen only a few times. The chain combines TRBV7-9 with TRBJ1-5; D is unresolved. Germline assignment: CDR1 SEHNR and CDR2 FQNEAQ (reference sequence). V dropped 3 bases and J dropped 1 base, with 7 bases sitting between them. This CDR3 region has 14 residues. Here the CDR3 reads CASSFAASNQPQHF. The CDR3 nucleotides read TGTGCCAGCAGCTTTGCAGCCAGCAATCAGCCCCAGCATTTT.

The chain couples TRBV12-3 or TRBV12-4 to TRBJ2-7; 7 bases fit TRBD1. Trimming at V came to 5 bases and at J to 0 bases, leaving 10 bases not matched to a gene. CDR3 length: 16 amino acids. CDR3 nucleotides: TGTGCCAGCAGTCGCTTGACAGGGCCGAGCTCCTACGAGCAGTACTTC. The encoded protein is CASSRLTGPSSYEQYF.

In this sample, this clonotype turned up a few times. The CDR3 sequence is CASSLSLDQPQHF. CDR3 bases: TGTGCCAGCAGCTTAAGTTTGGATCAGCCCCAGCATTTT. The J gene is TRBJ1-5, the V gene TRBV7-3; no clear D gene. CDR1 is SGHTA and CDR2 is FQGTGA in the germline V gene. The CDR3 has 13 residues. Deletions cut 1 base from V and 5 bases from J, with 6 bases between.

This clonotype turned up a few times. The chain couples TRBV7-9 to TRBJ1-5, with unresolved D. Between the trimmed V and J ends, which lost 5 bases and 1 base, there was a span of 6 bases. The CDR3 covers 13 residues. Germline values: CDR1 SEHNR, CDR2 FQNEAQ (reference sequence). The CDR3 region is CASSRDSNQPQHF. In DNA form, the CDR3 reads TGTGCCAGCAGCCGTGACAGCAATCAGCCCCAGCATTTT.

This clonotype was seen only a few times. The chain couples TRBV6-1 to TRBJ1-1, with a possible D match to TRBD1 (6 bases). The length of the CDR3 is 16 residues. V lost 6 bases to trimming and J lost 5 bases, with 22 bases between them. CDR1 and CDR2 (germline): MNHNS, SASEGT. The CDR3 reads CASSFRAGGARTEAFF. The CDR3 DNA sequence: TGTGCCAGCAGCTTCAGAGCGGGGGGGGCTAGGACTGAAGCTTTCTTT.

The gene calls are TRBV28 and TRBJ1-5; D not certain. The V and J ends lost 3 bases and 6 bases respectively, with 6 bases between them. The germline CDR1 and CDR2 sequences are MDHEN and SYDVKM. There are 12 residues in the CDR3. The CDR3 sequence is CASSFSTQPQHF. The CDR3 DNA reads TGTGCCAGCAGTTTTTCGACTCAGCCCCAGCATTTT.

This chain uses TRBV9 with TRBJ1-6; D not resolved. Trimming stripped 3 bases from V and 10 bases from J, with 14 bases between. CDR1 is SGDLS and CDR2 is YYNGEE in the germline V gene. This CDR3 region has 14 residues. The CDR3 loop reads CASSASTGNSPLHF. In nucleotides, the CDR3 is TGTGCCAGCAGCGCCTCCACGGGGAACTCACCCCTCCACTTT. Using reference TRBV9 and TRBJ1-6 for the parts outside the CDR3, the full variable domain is DSGVTQTPKHLITATGQRVTLRCSPRSGDLSVYWYQQSLDQGLQFLIQYYNGEERAKGNILERFSAQQFPDLHSELNLSSLELGDSALYFCASSASTGNSPLHFGNGTRLTVT.

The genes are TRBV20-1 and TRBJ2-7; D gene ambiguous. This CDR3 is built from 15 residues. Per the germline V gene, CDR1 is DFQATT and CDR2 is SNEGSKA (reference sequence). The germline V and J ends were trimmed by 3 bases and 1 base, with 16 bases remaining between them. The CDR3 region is CSASPVTEFSYEQYF. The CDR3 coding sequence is TGCAGTGCTAGCCCGGTAACCGAGTTTTCCTACGAGCAGTACTTC.

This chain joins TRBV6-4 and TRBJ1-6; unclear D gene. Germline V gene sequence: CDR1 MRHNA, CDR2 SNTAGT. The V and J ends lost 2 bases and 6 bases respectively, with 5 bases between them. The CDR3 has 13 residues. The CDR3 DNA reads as TGTGCCAGCAGTGACCGAGTTAATTCACCCCTCCACTTT. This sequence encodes CASSDRVNSPLHF.

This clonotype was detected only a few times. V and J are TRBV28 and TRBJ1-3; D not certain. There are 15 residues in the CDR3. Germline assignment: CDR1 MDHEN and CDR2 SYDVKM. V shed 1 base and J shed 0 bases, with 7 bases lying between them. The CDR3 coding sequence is TGTGCCAGCAGTTTATCTGGGAGCTCTGGAAACACCATATATTTT. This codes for CASSLSGSSGNTIYF.

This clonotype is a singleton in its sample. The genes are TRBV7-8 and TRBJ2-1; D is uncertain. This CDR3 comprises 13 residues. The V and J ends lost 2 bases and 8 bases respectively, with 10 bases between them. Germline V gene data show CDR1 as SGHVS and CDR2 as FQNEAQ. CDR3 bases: TGTGCCAGCAGCTTACCCAAAAAGGATGAGCAGTTCTTC. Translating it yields CASSLPKKDEQFF.

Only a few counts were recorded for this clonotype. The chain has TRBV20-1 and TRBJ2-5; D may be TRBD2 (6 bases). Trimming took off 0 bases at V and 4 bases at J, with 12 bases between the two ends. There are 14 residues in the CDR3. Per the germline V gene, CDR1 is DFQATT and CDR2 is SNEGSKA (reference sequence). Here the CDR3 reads CSARDFAGRETQYF. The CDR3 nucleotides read TGCAGTGCTAGAGATTTTGCGGGGAGAGAGACCCAGTACTTC.

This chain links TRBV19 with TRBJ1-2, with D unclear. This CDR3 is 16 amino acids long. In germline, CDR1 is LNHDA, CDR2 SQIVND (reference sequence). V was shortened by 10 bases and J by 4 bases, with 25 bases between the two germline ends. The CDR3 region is CATKDEGRVQLYGYTF. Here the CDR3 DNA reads TGTGCCACCAAGGACGAAGGGAGGGTTCAACTCTATGGCTACACCTTC.

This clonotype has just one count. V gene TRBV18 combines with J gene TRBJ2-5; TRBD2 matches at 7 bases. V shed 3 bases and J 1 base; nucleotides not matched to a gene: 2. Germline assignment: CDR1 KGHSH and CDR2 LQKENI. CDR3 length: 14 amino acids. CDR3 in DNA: TGTGCCAGCTCACCTCTAGCGGTCCAAGAGACCCAGTACTTC. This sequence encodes CASSPLAVQETQYF.

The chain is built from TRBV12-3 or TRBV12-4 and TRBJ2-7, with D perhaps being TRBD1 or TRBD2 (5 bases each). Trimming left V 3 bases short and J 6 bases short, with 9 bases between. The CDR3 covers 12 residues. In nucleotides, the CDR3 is TGTGCCAGCAGTTTTTGGGGGTTCGAGCAGTACTTC. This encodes CASSFWGFEQYF.

The CDR3 sequence: CASSADAGRGYTF. The CDR3, as DNA: TGTGCCAGCAGCGCGGACGCCGGACGGGGCTACACCTTC. V gene TRBV11-2 combines with J gene TRBJ1-2; unclear D gene. This CDR3 contains 13 residues. Germline lookup yields CDR1 SGHAT and CDR2 FQNNGV. V lost 5 bases to trimming and J lost 8 bases, with 15 bases between them.

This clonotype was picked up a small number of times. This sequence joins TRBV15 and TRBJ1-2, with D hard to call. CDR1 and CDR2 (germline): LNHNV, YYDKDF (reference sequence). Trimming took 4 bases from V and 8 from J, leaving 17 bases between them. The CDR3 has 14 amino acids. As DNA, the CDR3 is TGTGCCACCAGCAACCAGCCCAACCCTCAAGGCTACACCTTC. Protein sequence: CATSNQPNPQGYTF.